The 12 T cell receptor beta chains below come from one sample, sequenced in a study of cytomegalovirus exposure and HLA in healthy donors. The PCR ran on 60 Vbeta and 13 Jbeta primers. The protocol was immunoSEQ multiplex PCR, while the TCRdb copy is restricted to in-frame clones and leaves out a portion. The sample lists about 160,000 clones; 65% to 90% were seen once. Sequencing input: PBMCs. These receptors were collected from a man aged 50 to 60 in good health and CMV-seropositive.

J is TRBJ1-3 and V is TRBV5-4; 10 bases are a match to TRBD1. From germline, CDR1 is SGHNT and CDR2 YYREEE (reference sequence). CDR3 length equals 16 residues. With 3 bases clipped from V and 2 bases from J, the junction kept 5 bases outside the gene matches. In DNA form, the CDR3 reads TGTGCCAGCAGCTCTCGTGACAGGGGGCCTGGAAACACCATATATTTT. Amino acid sequence: CASSSRDRGPGNTIYF.

The gene calls are TRBV5-4 and TRBJ2-1, with a tentative D call TRBD2 (5 bases). Trimming took off 3 bases at V and 8 bases at J, with 12 bases between the two ends. The CDR3 is 13 amino acids. The germline V gene has CDR1 SGHNT and CDR2 YYREEE (reference sequence). The CDR3 loop reads CASSSGSGDEQFF. DNA for the CDR3: TGTGCCAGCAGCTCCGGCAGCGGTGATGAGCAGTTCTTC.

The chain recombines TRBV5-4 with TRBJ2-1; 12 nucleotides agree with TRBD1. The CDR3 covers 16 residues. CDR1 and CDR2 (germline): SGHNT, YYREEE (reference sequence). V trimming: 0 bases; J trimming: 9 bases; junction bases outside the gene matches: 7. The CDR3: CASSLGDRGRRGEQFF. CDR3 bases: TGTGCCAGCAGCTTGGGGGACAGGGGGCGTAGGGGTGAGCAGTTCTTC. The whole variable domain, remainder taken from reference TRBV5-4 and TRBJ2-1, is ETGVTQSPTHLIKTRGQQVTLRCSSQSGHNTVSWYQQALGQGPQFIFQYYREEENGRGNFPPRFSGLQFPNYSSELNVNALELDDSALYLCASSLGDRGRRGEQFFGPGTRLTVL.

The chain carries TRBV5-1 and TRBJ2-2; 11 bases match TRBD2. Germline CDR1 is SGHRS and CDR2 is YFSETQ. V was pared by 4 bases and J by 6 bases, with 5 bases of the junction left unmatched. The CDR3 has 15 amino acids. The CDR3 nucleotides read TGCGCCAGCAGCGTACTAGCGGGAGCCCCCGGGGAGCTGTTTTTT. Protein: CASSVLAGAPGELFF.

This chain joins TRBV5-4 and TRBJ1-5; no reliable D call. The V end lost 0 bases, the J end lost 0 bases, and 4 bases lay between the germline ends. The CDR3 covers 14 residues. The V gene's germline CDR1 is SGHNT and CDR2 YYREEE (reference sequence). The chain's CDR3 is CASSLAHSNQPQHF. The CDR3 DNA reads as TGTGCCAGCAGCTTGGCCCATAGCAATCAGCCCCAGCATTTT.

The chain joins TRBV2 to TRBJ1-4; no firm D call. Germline CDR1 SNHLY, CDR2 FYNNEI. V shed 3 bases and J shed 10 bases, with 12 bases lying between them. The length of the CDR3 is 13 residues. CDR3 amino acids: CASSEGWAGKLFF. The CDR3 coding sequence is TGTGCCAGCAGTGAGGGGTGGGCGGGAAAACTGTTTTTT. Full variable domain (missing parts from reference TRBV2 and TRBJ1-4): EPEVTQTPSHQVTQMGQEVILRCVPISNHLYFYWYRQILGQKVEFLVSFYNNEISEKSEIFDDQFSVERPDGSNFTLKIRSTKLEDSAMYFCASSEGWAGKLFFGSGTQLSVL.

This chain joins TRBV6-1 and TRBJ1-6; 7 bases match TRBD1. The CDR3 has 14 amino acids. Germline-derived CDR1 and CDR2 are MNHNS and SASEGT. V lost 9 bases and J lost 6; bases outside the gene matches: 8. The CDR3 loop reads CASLTGAFNSPLHF. CDR3 DNA: TGTGCCAGTCTCACAGGGGCCTTTAATTCACCCCTCCACTTT.

The gene calls are TRBV7-3 and TRBJ2-3; 7 nucleotides line up with TRBD1. This CDR3 is built from 12 residues. Germline V lookup: CDR1 SGHTA, CDR2 FQGTGA. After removal of 5 bases from V and 6 bases from J, the junction contained 2 bases not matched to a gene. CDR3 coding DNA: TGTGCCAGCAGCGTACAGGGGGATACGCAGTATTTT. This gives the protein CASSVQGDTQYF. Full variable domain (outside the CDR3, taken from reference TRBV7-3 and TRBJ2-3): GAGVSQTPSNKVTEKGKYVELRCDPISGHTALYWYRQSLGQGPEFLIYFQGTGAADDSGLPNDRFFAVRPEGSVSTLKIQRTERGDSAVYLCASSVQGDTQYFGPGTRLTVL.

The CDR3, as DNA: TGTGCCAGCAGTCCAAATACCCTAGCGGGAGAATACAATGAGCAGTTCTTC. Translation: CASSPNTLAGEYNEQFF. The rearrangement joins TRBV28 to TRBJ2-1, with 10 bases aligning to TRBD2. The CDR3 is made up of 17 amino acids. Trimming took 5 bases from V and 4 from J; bases not matched to a gene: 11. The V gene's germline CDR1 is MDHEN and CDR2 SYDVKM.

The J gene is TRBJ2-1, the V gene TRBV6-5; TRBD2 matches 7 bases. The germline gives CDR1 MNHEY, CDR2 SVGAGI. V shed 0 bases, J shed 8 bases, and the junction held 10 bases outside the gene matches. The CDR3 totals 16 residues. CDR3 loop: CASSYSPGGPQDEQFF. The DNA for the CDR3 is TGTGCCAGCAGTTACTCCCCGGGAGGCCCCCAAGATGAGCAGTTCTTC.

This clone has a handful of counts. The chain combines TRBV9 with TRBJ1-4; TRBD1 matches at 9 bases. Germline CDR1 SGDLS, CDR2 YYNGEE. The CDR3 sequence is 15 residues long. V shed 0 bases and J 8 bases; nucleotides not matched to a gene: 5. The CDR3 spells CASSVEGQGGEKLFF. DNA for the CDR3: TGTGCCAGCAGCGTAGAGGGACAGGGAGGAGAAAAACTGTTTTTT.

The chain is built from TRBV4-1 and TRBJ1-3, with 8 bases that match TRBD1. V lost 2 bases, J lost 0 bases, and 3 bases stayed unmatched. Germline CDR1 MGHRA, CDR2 YSYEKL. This CDR3 spans 16 amino acids. CDR3 nucleotides: TGCGCCAGCAGCCAATCCGGGACAGGCTCTGGAAACACCATATATTTT. Its protein is CASSQSGTGSGNTIYF.